This T cell receptor (beta chain) came from a study of blood T cell repertoires in COVID-19 (dated by TCRdb to 2018 to 2020). The study in broad terms: The collaborator samples originated in the United States, Italy and Spain and spanned the acute and convalescent phases of COVID-19. The material from the prospective study consisted of cDNA or gDNA derived from T cells, B-cell-depleted T cells, or PBMCs. The dataset comprised deeply sampled blood TCRbeta repertoires from subjects exposed to, actively infected with, or recovered from COVID-19. The repertoires were released in a freely available public database intended as a resource for research on the immune response to SARS-CoV-2. The samples were drawn from the first 160 participants of the ongoing ImmuneRACE study and from 950 to 1,500 subjects provided by 6 global collaborators. Sample metadata almost always included a de-identified subject ID, COVID-19 status, age in years and sex. Where available, HLA class I and class II types were taken from metadata supplied by the sample provider and were not determined by assay-based typing. General study outcomes and caveats: The quantity of clinical and demographic metadata differed by source and by participant and was supplied without curation.

A word on this clone: This clone's antigen is unknown. No qualities accompany the bases; no much larger clone lies one base away.

The junction shows trimming of 0 bases on V and 2 bases on J, plus 5 bases between the germline ends. Sequences SGHVS (CDR1) and FNYEAQ (CDR2) are obtained from the germline V gene. The cysteine opens and the phenylalanine closes a CDR3 of 15 amino acids. The only DNA kept is the CDR3, 45 bases in frame from the first base. TCRbeta CDR3 regions were amplified from genomic DNA by means of the immunoSEQ Assay, a bias-controlled multiplex PCR. The paper's data handling went like this. Within the assay, amplification of reference gene primers was used to estimate how many nucleated cells each sample contained. Sequence reads were collapsed and filtered to measure the absolute abundance of every unique TCRbeta CDR3 rearrangement. For each sample, productive Simpson clonality was calculated as the square root of Simpson's diversity index across productive rearrangements. The immuneACCESS repertoire file appears here via TCRdb, limited to in-frame rearrangements. These files lack a portion of the clones; in checked studies, under half of the deficit traces to unresolved V genes, and the cause of the others is not known. From that table come the V and J calls and clone size; the DNA was used to work out D and trimming. The sample table holds hundreds of thousands of clones, of which 70% to 90% were seen once. Roughly 1.4% of the sample is taken by the ten largest.

Whole blood was collected in K2EDTA tubes by collaborating institutions according to the institutions' own protocols. For TCRbeta analysis, collaborator samples were shipped as frozen whole blood, as isolated PBMCs, or as DNA extracted from either sample type. The chain joins TRBV7-6 to TRBJ1-6; a confident D gene designation cannot be given. The sequenced material came from peripheral blood. This TCR came from a woman in her 30s with active or convalescent COVID-19. Here the CDR3 is given as CASSLAVPYNSPLHF. Read as DNA, the sequence is TGTGCCAGCAGCTTAGCCGTCCCCTATAATTCACCCCTCCACTTT.